The 3 T cell receptor beta chains below all came from one sample that was sequenced in a study of regulatory T cells in long-lasting Graves disease. Sample time point: persistent/refractory GD, antithyroid drugs over 5 years with positive TRAb. The TCR library was made from RNA extracted from PBMCs. CDR3-region Arm-PCR and iRepertoire HTBI primers produced the TCR beta libraries. TCRdb itself ran the multiplex PCR reads through MiXCR, one entry per CDR3 protein. The sample has 600,000 to 850,000 distinct CDR3 sequences; around 30% are singletons. The sequencing here drew on peripheral blood mononuclear cells (PBMCs), taken when the disease was refractory, from a patient treated with antithyroid drugs. All receptors come from a female donor with Graves disease.

The chain uses TRBV30 and TRBJ1-1; D is undetermined. V dropped 2 bases and J dropped 4 bases, with 5 bases sitting between them. Germline V gives CDR1 GTSNPN, CDR2 SVGIG (reference sequence). This CDR3 is 11 amino acids long. Written as DNA, the CDR3 is TGTGCCTGGAGTTTCCTCACTGAAGCTTTCTTT. Protein: CAWSFLTEAFF.

This clonotype has ten or more counts. The chain links TRBV5-5 to TRBJ1-2; 7 nucleotides agree with TRBD1. V shed 4 bases, J shed 2 bases, and the junction held 5 bases outside the gene matches. The CDR3 covers 14 residues. Germline V gives CDR1 SGHKS, CDR2 YYEKEE (reference sequence). The CDR3 spells CASSLAGQNYGYTF. The CDR3 DNA reads TGTGCCAGCAGCCTAGCGGGACAGAACTATGGCTACACCTTC.

The chain combines TRBV25-1 with TRBJ1-1; 10 bases are a match to TRBD1. This CDR3 has 13 residues. J was trimmed by 9 bases and V by 6 bases; bases with no gene match: 7. Germline V CDR1 and CDR2: MGHDK, SYGVNS. The CDR3 DNA reads TGTGCCAGCAGAGAGACAGGGGGCCGAAAAGCTTTCTTT. The encoded protein is CASRETGGRKAFF.